The rows below give T cell receptor beta chains drawn from one sample of a study of control samples from healthy donors and cancer patients. Only in-frame clones appear in the TCRdb table, and some are missing; sequencing was by immunoSEQ multiplex PCR. The sample includes about 160,000 clones, 94% seen only once; the top ten take more than 8%. The sequenced material came from blood. Source of these receptors: a woman between 40 and 55 years old in good health. The CDR3 runs from the conserved cysteine through the conserved F or W. D genes are given only for firm matches. Not all rows give a size; the values are once, few, many and, for expanded clones, a class.

V gene	J gene	D gene	clone size	CDR3 DNA	CDR3 protein
TRBV19	TRBJ1-2	-	-	TGTGCCAGTAGTATCAAGGGTTCCTATGGCTACACCTTC	CASSIKGSYGYTF
TRBV19	TRBJ1-2	TRBD1	-	TGTGCCAGTAGTATCTCTACAGGGGACCGTTGGGGCGGCTACACCTTC	CASSISTGDRWGGYTF
TRBV30	TRBJ1-2	-	-	TGTGCCTGGGCCGAGGGGAAGACCAACTATGGCTACACCTTC	CAWAEGKTNYGYTF
TRBV5-1	TRBJ2-5	-	-	TGCGCCAGCAGCTCCCCGGCGTATGAGACCCAGTACTTC	CASSSPAYETQYF
TRBV3-1/TRBV3-2	TRBJ2-2	TRBD2	-	TGTGCCAGCAGCCATAGAGGGAGGGCCCCCACCGGGGAGCTGTTTTTT	CASSHRGRAPTGELFF
TRBV27	TRBJ2-5	TRBD2	-	TGTGCCAGCAGTTTAAGGGGGACGACTAGCGGGAGACAAGAGACCCAGTACTTC	CASSLRGTTSGRQETQYF
TRBV6-2/TRBV6-3	TRBJ1-5	-	-	TGTGCCAGCAGTCGGCAGCAGGGATTTCAGCCCCAGCATTTT	CASSRQQGFQPQHF
TRBV7-2	TRBJ1-1	TRBD1	once	TGTGCCAGCAGCTTAGGGGACAGGGGATACACTGAAGCTTTCTTT	CASSLGDRGYTEAFF
TRBV18	TRBJ2-3	TRBD1	-	TGTGCCAGCTCACCTTCGGGACAGTTCGCAGATACGCAGTATTTT	CASSPSGQFADTQYF
TRBV4-1	TRBJ2-7	-	-	TGCGCCAGCAGCCAAGGAGCTTACGAGCAGTACTTC	CASSQGAYEQYF
TRBV12-3/TRBV12-4	TRBJ2-5	-	-	TGTGCCAGCGGCACACAAATAGGGGAGACCCAGTACTTC	CASGTQIGETQYF
TRBV6-5	TRBJ2-5	-	-	TGTGCCAGCAGTTGGGATTGGGGTGTGGAGACCCAGTACTTC	CASSWDWGVETQYF
TRBV7-2	TRBJ1-1	-	-	TGTGCCAGCAGCTTGGCAGGGCGAGGGGAAGCTTTCTTT	CASSLAGRGEAFF
TRBV7-2	TRBJ1-2	TRBD1	-	TGTGCCAATAATGGACAGGAGACGACTAACTATGGCTACACCTTC	CANNGQETTNYGYTF
TRBV4-3	TRBJ2-2	TRBD1	-	TGCGCCAGCAGCCAAAGGGTCGGACAGGCGCACATGACCTATCGTAGCACCGGGGAGCTGTTTTTT	CASSQRVGQAHMTYRSTGELFF
TRBV12-3/TRBV12-4	TRBJ1-5	-	-	TGTGCCAGCAGCACCCTCGTAGATCAGCCCCAGCATTTT	CASSTLVDQPQHF
TRBV6-5	TRBJ1-1	-	-	TGTGCCAGCAGTTACTCCACAGAGAACACTGAAGCTTTCTTT	CASSYSTENTEAFF
TRBV9	TRBJ1-1	TRBD1	-	TGTGCCAGCAGCGTAGAGGCAGGGGGAGCTGAAGCTTTCTTT	CASSVEAGGAEAFF
TRBV6-2/TRBV6-3	TRBJ2-1	-	-	TGTGCCAGCAGTTACGAGGAGGGCTCCTACAATGAGCAGTTCTTC	CASSYEEGSYNEQFF
TRBV5-4	TRBJ2-7	TRBD1	once	TGTGCCAGCAGCCCCGACAGGGGTACCTACGAGCAGTACTTC	CASSPDRGTYEQYF
TRBV18	TRBJ1-6	-	-	TGTGCCAGCTCACCTATGCCTGAGGGGTCACCCCTCCACTTT	CASSPMPEGSPLHF
TRBV9	TRBJ2-3	-	-	TGTGCCAGCAGCGTAGAGGGAGATACGCAGTATTTT	CASSVEGDTQYF
TRBV7-9	TRBJ1-2	-	-	TGTGCCAGCAGCTTAACCGCCGGCTACACCTTC	CASSLTAGYTF
TRBV5-1	TRBJ1-1	-	-	TGCGCCAGCAGCGGAGGGACGGGGAACACTGAAGCTTTCTTT	CASSGGTGNTEAFF
TRBV7-2	TRBJ2-5	TRBD1	-	TGTGCCAGCAGCTACGACAGGGGCCAAGAGACCCAGTACTTC	CASSYDRGQETQYF